The entry below describes one TCR beta chain. In terms of age and location, participants ranged from roughly 18 to 90 years and lived in about two dozen US areas. Clinical histories supplied by participants themselves formed the basis of cohort assignment. Sequencing used immunoSEQ multiplex PCR; TCRdb keeps in-frame clones, though not all of them. The sample holds approximately 210,000 clones, 75% to 90% seen once. The sample belongs to a study of blood T cell repertoires in COVID-19. At the level of the study: COVID-19 samples collected from the United States, Italy and Spain covered acute and convalescent phases. T cells, B-cell-depleted T cells, or PBMCs provided the cDNA or gDNA that served as material.

Trimming removed 5 bases from V and 4 bases from J, with 17 bases in between. Germline lookup yields CDR1 SNHLY and CDR2 FYNNEI. The CDR3 is made up of 15 amino acids. The sequence was collected from a woman younger than 45 who had recovered from COVID-19. V gene TRBV2 combines with J gene TRBJ1-2; the D is unclear. The specimen sequenced was PBMCs or T cells enriched from blood (not recorded which). The CDR3 DNA follows: TGTGCCAGCAGTCCCTACGACGCCGCGGGCTATGGCTACACCTTC. This gives the protein CASSPYDAAGYGYTF.